The 3 T cell receptor beta chains below all came from one sample that was sequenced in a study of T cells in Graves' hyperthyroidism and ophthalmopathy. RNA transcripts gave rise to amplified TCR beta CDR3 regions. The TCR CDR3 was amplified in a first-round RT-PCR using the HTBI primer set. One entry per CDR3 protein results from TCRdb running MiXCR on the multiplex PCR reads. The sample includes 600,000 or so distinct CDR3 sequences, roughly 17% of them seen just once. Material: blood. The receptor source for this set is a woman under 40 with Graves' hyperthyroidism.

This clonotype was detected many times. CDR3 DNA sequence: TGTGCCAGCAGTTACCTAGCGGGGATTAATACGCAGTATTTT. Amino acids: CASSYLAGINTQYF. This chain connects TRBV6-5 to TRBJ2-3; the match to TRBD2 covers 9 bases. Germline V gives CDR1 MNHEY, CDR2 SVGAGI. With V trimmed by 2 bases and J by 7 bases, 4 bases remained unmatched. There are 14 residues in the CDR3.

The chain carries TRBV7-3 and TRBJ2-2; TRBD2 agrees at 8 bases. Unmatched junction bases numbered 7, after V lost 5 bases and J lost 5 bases. CDR3 size: 15 residues. CDR1 and CDR2 from the germline V gene are SGHTA and FQGTGA. The CDR3 region is CASSRSGSITGELFF. The CDR3 nucleotides read TGTGCCAGCAGCAGAAGCGGGAGTATAACCGGGGAGCTGTTTTTT.

This clonotype has more than one count but fewer than ten. The V call is TRBV7-9, the J call TRBJ1-2; 7 nucleotides line up with TRBD1. The trim removed 5 bases at V and 0 bases at J, leaving 6 bases unmatched. CDR3 length equals 15 residues. CDR1 SEHNR and CDR2 FQNEAQ come from the germline V gene (reference sequence). DNA of the CDR3: TGTGCCAGCAGCCAAACAGGGGCCGCTAACTATGGCTACACCTTC. It is translated as CASSQTGAANYGYTF.